The 9 T cell receptor beta chains below were found in one sample sequenced in a study of T cells in Graves' hyperthyroidism and ophthalmopathy. Authors of the study amplified TCR beta CDR3 regions from RNA transcripts. RT-PCR in the first round (using the HTBI primer set) targeted the TCR CDR3. A single record per CDR3 protein comes from TCRdb applying MiXCR to the multiplex PCR reads. The sample shows a few hundred thousand distinct CDR3 sequences, less than 20% of them seen only once. The sample taken for sequencing was blood. These receptors were collected from a woman younger than 35 with Graves' hyperthyroidism that later progressed to Graves' ophthalmopathy.

This clonotype came up many times. The chain links TRBV27 to TRBJ2-5; 11 bases line up with TRBD2. The CDR3 is 16 amino acids. Germline loops: CDR1 MNHEY, CDR2 SMNVEV (reference sequence). V was pared by 2 bases and J by 5 bases, with 7 bases of the junction left unmatched. The CDR3, as DNA: TGTGCCAGCAGTTTAGGGGGACTAGCGGCCGGGGAGACCCAGTACTTC. Translated: CASSLGGLAAGETQYF.

This clonotype was seen at least ten times. The chain joins TRBV7-8 to TRBJ1-1, with D possibly TRBD1 on 5 matching bases. V dropped 4 bases and J dropped 4 bases, with 10 bases sitting between them. The CDR3 is 13 amino acids. Germline-derived CDR1 and CDR2 are SGHVS and FQNEAQ. The CDR3 loop is CASSSDSTTEAFF. DNA of the CDR3: TGTGCCAGCAGCTCCGACAGTACCACTGAAGCTTTCTTT.

This clonotype was detected only a few times. The chain employs TRBV12-3 or TRBV12-4 and TRBJ2-1, with 8 bases identical to TRBD1. Losses at the gene ends were 8 bases for V and 6 bases for J; bases not matched to a gene: 3. The CDR3 runs 12 residues. The CDR3 DNA reads as TGTGCCAGCGATACAGGGGGCAATGAGCAGTTCTTC. The encoded protein is CASDTGGNEQFF.

This clonotype was observed many times. The rearrangement joins TRBV7-9 to TRBJ1-4; D unresolved. Per the germline V gene, CDR1 is SEHNR and CDR2 is FQNEAQ (reference sequence). Trimming shortened V by 8 bases and J by 6 bases, and 16 bases separated the two germline ends. This CDR3 comprises 14 residues. The CDR3 region is CASALSPRDEKLFF. The DNA of the CDR3 is TGTGCCAGCGCCCTGTCCCCTCGTGATGAAAAACTGTTTTTT. Drawing the rest from reference TRBV7-9 and TRBJ1-4, the complete variable domain is DTGVSQNPRHKITKRGQNVTFRCDPISEHNRLYWYRQTLGQGPEFLTYFQNEAQLEKSRLLSDRFSAERPKGSFSTLEIQRTEQGDSAMYLCASALSPRDEKLFFGSGTQLSVL.

This clonotype came up many times. The rearrangement uses TRBV10-3 and TRBJ2-7; D is possibly TRBD1 (5 bases). The V gene's germline CDR1 is ENHRY and CDR2 SYGVKD. V was pared by 8 bases and J by 0 bases, with 8 bases between. This CDR3 is built from 12 residues. CDR3 sequence (DNA): TGTGCCATCGCGGACAACTCCTACGAGCAGTACTTC. Its protein product is CAIADNSYEQYF.

The table lists this clonotype with a few counts. The chain employs TRBV18 and TRBJ1-6; D is unresolved. Germline CDR1 reads KGHSH; CDR2 reads LQKENI. V lost 4 bases, J lost 0 bases, and 10 bases lay in between. The CDR3 has 16 residues. Here the CDR3 reads CASSLIRSSYNSPLHF. CDR3 DNA: TGTGCCAGCTCACTTATTAGGAGCTCCTATAATTCACCCCTCCACTTT.

This clonotype has ten or more counts. The chain uses TRBV7-8 and TRBJ1-5; 7 bases fit TRBD1. The J segment lost 0 bases and the V segment lost 1 base, leaving 0 bases of the junction unmatched. CDR3 length: 15 amino acids. Looked up from germline, CDR1 is SGHVS and CDR2 is FQNEAQ. The CDR3 spells CASSLGDSSNQPQHF. CDR3 DNA: TGTGCCAGCAGCTTAGGGGACAGTAGCAATCAGCCCCAGCATTTT.

In its sample, this clonotype was seen a few times. CDR3 protein: CSARTDPRHYEQYF. CDR3 coding DNA: TGCAGTGCTAGAACCGACCCCCGGCACTACGAGCAGTACTTC. The gene calls are TRBV20-1 and TRBJ2-7, with D hard to call. The V end was cut by 2 bases, the J end by 3 bases, with 14 bases between. This CDR3 has 14 residues. Germline CDR1 DFQATT, CDR2 SNEGSKA (reference sequence).

This clonotype showed up many times. V is TRBV29-1 and J is TRBJ2-3; 7 bases match TRBD2. Germline CDR1 reads SQVTM; CDR2 reads ANQGSEA. The V and J ends lost 2 bases and 2 bases, in that order; junction bases with no gene match: 4. The CDR3 loop spans 14 amino acids. CDR3 DNA: TGCAGCGTTGAACCTAGCGGTAACACAGATACGCAGTATTTT. This gives the protein CSVEPSGNTDTQYF.